This TCR beta chain stems from a study of cytomegalovirus exposure and HLA in healthy donors (dated by TCRdb to about 2017). Some background on the complete study: An earlier analysis of roughly 570 of the donors reported about 260 Gb of sequence data and 117 million unique TCR beta sequences obtained from around 190 million T cells. An early release covering 550 to 650 HLA-typed donors comprised about 300 gigabases of sequencing data and about 90 million unique TCR sequences. The genetic ancestry cluster associated with self-reported Caucasian donors included roughly four fifths of the roughly 400 genotyped donors. The study was designed to test whether signatures of past pathogen exposure could be identified by cataloging public T cell receptors. The study used immunosequencing to profile the T cell repertoires of hundreds of subjects and linked those repertoires to cytomegalovirus serostatus. A separate validation cohort of over a hundred different subjects was used in addition to the roughly 720-subject first cohort. To predict cytomegalovirus infection status, the study combined high-throughput TCR immunosequencing, statistical association of individual TCRs with disease status, and machine learning. To study patterns of TCR occurrence, a later analysis re-analyzed previously published TCR beta repertoires from several hundred donors and added high-resolution HLA genotyping. Rather than drawing on any new phenotypic data, the later analysis identified candidate immune exposures from TCR beta sequences and the way those sequences occurred across donors. To decide whether each TCR beta V gene segment behaved as functional or pseudogenic, an earlier analysis of fewer than 750 of the donors relied on high-throughput TCR beta sequencing. Donor age, sex, ethnicity and CMV serostatus were compiled together with the repertoire data. In a later genetic analysis, genome-wide SNP genotypes for about 55% of the 666 donors were used, and that subset was treated as a discovery cohort. All discovery cohort repertoires had been generated on a single sequencing platform. Class I and class II HLA loci were covered by the typing at four-digit resolution. The number of typed donors differed by locus: about 620-630 for A, B, C, DRB1 and DQB1; roughly 510 for DQA1; approximately 600 for DPA1; and roughly 470 for DPB1. Because of strong linkage in the cohort, roughly five DR-DQ haplotypes were treated as single units for association and clustering. Among some 400 genotyped donors of the cohort, an average of 235,054 unique TCR beta nucleotide sequences were sequenced per donor, roughly a sixth of them non-productive. Results the study describes overall, beyond this receptor: A later analysis associated 15,000 or so TCR beta sequences with specific HLA alleles at a false discovery rate of 0.05. A cluster of highly shared sequence variants was judged likely to be a technical artifact of the sequencing pipeline. In vitro tests confirmed that three of the cytomegalovirus-associated TCR beta chains recognize cytomegalovirus antigens. Linkage disequilibrium might explain the correlated functional status among segregating V segments, but an unknown experimental factor could not be excluded. The cohort was sequenced for TCR beta chains only, and without alpha or paired-chain data the features that could be detected were limited. The classifier was reported to diagnose cytomegalovirus status with high specificity and sensitivity in both the original cohort and the validation cohort. A later genetic analysis associated a missense DCLRE1C variant with V-gene and J-gene trimming of TCR beta chains, and an independent cohort replicated the association. A further reported finding was that TCR beta sequences accurately predicted the HLA-A and HLA-B alleles for most subjects in the first cohort. The earlier analysis of around 600 of the donors excluded 15 to 20 rarely observed V segments, including chromosome 9 orphons, because counts were too low. Several of the top co-occurrence clusters appeared to be linked to parvovirus B19, influenza, CMV and Epstein-Barr virus, according to a later analysis. When HLA alleles, especially DR and DQ, strongly co-occurred, attributing TCR associations to individual alleles was difficult. A total of 164 TCR beta chains were listed by the study as associated with cytomegalovirus. In a later analysis, the rate of TCR association differed among HLA loci, with DRB1 alleles having the most associated TCRs and HLA-C alleles having the fewest. A later analysis found that most CMV-associated TCR beta chains appeared HLA-restricted, with HLA associations seemingly driven largely by CMV exposure. Compared with the roughly 700-donor mean, donors in an Asian-associated ancestry cluster had fewer N-insertions in productive TCRs, according to a later genetic analysis. In an earlier analysis of 587 of the donors, most TCR beta V segments were observed in productive rearrangements about 90% or about 30% of the time, broadly matching IMGT annotations. The authors suggested that the approach could potentially be generalized to other disease states and immunological phenotypes. Because HLA typing was missing for some donors at each locus, association tests included only the typed subset. The 87-base-pair reads could not distinguish some IMGT-functional V segments, including TRBV6-2 and TRBV6-3, so those segments were excluded. Across donors, most TCR sequences were observed very rarely, whereas some public TCRs were present in many individuals. Presence/absence analyses assumed roughly uniform sequencing depth across donors, an assumption that may not hold. Immune exposure information for the cohort was limited to CMV serostatus. In a later analysis, HLA-associated TCR beta chains were found to be more clonally expanded and to have lower generation probabilities than equally common non-associated chains.

The germline V and J ends show losses of 1 base and 6 bases respectively, and no gene match explains 14 bases of the junction. The germline V gene (reference sequence) specifies SEHNR as CDR1 and FQNEAQ as CDR2. Measured from the cysteine to the phenylalanine, the CDR3 is 18 residues long. The kept DNA is CDR3 alone, 54 bases in frame from the first base. The library was prepared using the immunoSEQ multiplex PCR assay. For the multiplex PCR, a mixture combining 60 forward primers for TCR Vbeta segments and 13 reverse primers for TCR Jbeta segments was used. A multiplex PCR assay on genomic DNA amplified the CDR3 region of rearranged TCR beta genes. Amplified TCR beta libraries were sequenced as 87-base-pair reads on the Illumina HiSeq System. Per the original workflow: In a later analysis, some 80 million unique TCR beta chains were counted across the roughly 670 repertoires, and approximately 11 million of these chains were shared by at least two donors. Raw reads were error-corrected and collapsed into unique sequences by a nearest-neighbor algorithm in which closely related sequences were merged to remove PCR and sequencing errors. To assign V, D and J gene segments, CDR3 sequences were aligned to IMGT reference sequences. For a sequence to be retained, a match of at least six nucleotides was required to both a V gene segment and a J gene segment. Rearrangements were called productive when the CDR3 lacked stop codons and stayed in frame with V and J; all others were non-productive. CDR3 was defined by IMGT convention, running from the second conserved V-encoded cysteine to the conserved J-encoded phenylalanine. The earlier analysis of roughly 590 of the donors excluded sequences that lacked an unambiguous match to a single V gene segment. An earlier analysis of several hundred of the donors called V segments functional above 56.7% productive rearrangements and segregating when the between-donor standard deviation exceeded 5%. A statistical classification framework was developed to diagnose cytomegalovirus status using the catalog of TCR beta chain sequences. V and J gene assignment, in a later analysis, came from comparing TCR nucleotide sequences with IMGT/GENE-DB human TR gene sequences. In a later analysis, CDR3 sequences and most-parsimonious VDJ recombination scenarios were assigned using the TCRdist pipeline. A later analysis defined each TCR beta chain by its CDR3 amino acid sequence plus V-gene family, and excluded reads lacking a unique V-gene family. As a way to deal with suspected cross-contamination and a sequencing artifact, a later analysis dropped 500 to 700 nucleotide sequences that were highly shared and had low generation probability. For each public chain, a later analysis derived a clonal expansion index from normalized ranks of inferred template counts within each repertoire. In a later analysis, generation probabilities were computed using a VDJ recombination model fitted to out-of-frame rearrangements, and the results were checked against IGoR. In a later analysis, hypergeometric tests were used to score TCR-TCR, TCR-HLA and TCR-CMV co-occurrence, with a repertoire-size bias correction applied to TCR pairs. A later analysis estimated false discovery rates by permuting HLA or CMV assignments 20 times. In a later analysis, co-occurring TCRs were grouped using DBSCAN, and TCRdist sequence similarity was added for clustering within HLA-allele-positive subsets. Repertoires with fewer than 30,000 or more than 120,000 public chains were left out of co-occurrence clustering, as were five repertoires with anomalous nucleotide sharing. TCRdb's version of the immuneACCESS table is confined to in-frame rearrangements and falls short of the full clone set. An unresolved V gene accounts for under half of the shortfall where checked; the remainder is of unknown origin. D and trimming come from the DNA, and the V and J calls and clone size come from that table. The sample contains approximately 95,000 clones, around 81% of them found a single time. Approximately 3.9% of the sample is taken by the ten largest.

The cohort comprised some 680 healthy bone marrow donors. All cohort members were sampled while nominally healthy, although unrecorded immune exposures were likely present. The donor was CMV seropositive and was included in the group of 290 or so seropositive cohort members. A peripheral blood sample was provided by each donor, and peripheral blood mononuclear cells were used for TCR beta sequencing. Genomic DNA was extracted from the blood cell samples with the Qiagen DNeasy Blood Extraction Kit. A word on this clone: The antigen it recognizes is unknown. The input lacks base qualities; no much larger clone sits a single base away.

The receptor was isolated from a woman aged 70-85 years in good health and CMV-seropositive. Recombination connected TRBV7-9 to TRBJ2-1; the junction holds 8 bases that match TRBD2. Sequenced sample: PBMCs. The CDR3 region reads CASSLEIVPGGLGNEQFF. The DNA is TGTGCCAGCAGCTTAGAAATTGTGCCGGGAGGGCTGGGCAATGAGCAGTTCTTC.